This passage covers 4 T cell receptor beta chains from one sample sequenced in a study of T cell responses to AZD1222 COVID-19 vaccine. Method: immunoSEQ multiplex PCR; TCRdb's copy keeps in-frame clones and lacks some. The sample carries about 130,000 clones, more than 70% recorded once. The material was peripheral blood, obtained on day 0 of AZD1222 vaccination. These receptors all stem from an adult in good health.

The chain employs TRBV6-5 and TRBJ1-6; 9 bases map to TRBD1. The CDR3 loop spans 15 amino acids. Germline V gives CDR1 MNHEY, CDR2 SVGAGI. V trimming: 10 bases; J trimming: 8 bases; junction bases outside the gene matches: 12. The CDR3 loop reads CATKTGQGFYSPLHF. Written as DNA, the CDR3 is TGTGCCACCAAAACGGGACAGGGTTTCTATTCACCCCTCCACTTT.

This clone was counted once. This chain uses TRBV7-6 with TRBJ2-1; 8 bases map to TRBD2. Per germline, CDR1 SGHVS and CDR2 FNYEAQ. The CDR3 covers 20 residues. V shed 2 bases and J 8 bases; nucleotides not matched to a gene: 23. The chain's CDR3 is CASSLMVSSSGPSRGHEQFF. The CDR3 DNA reads as TGTGCCAGCAGCTTAATGGTTTCCTCTAGCGGGCCTTCTCGGGGCCATGAGCAGTTCTTC. Full variable domain (missing parts from reference TRBV7-6 and TRBJ2-1): GAGVSQSPRYKVTKRGQDVALRCDPISGHVSLYWYRQALGQGPEFLTYFNYEAQQDKSGLPNDRFSAERPEGSISTLTIQRTEQRDSAMYRCASSLMVSSSGPSRGHEQFFGPGTRLTVL.

The count of this clone is one. This sequence joins TRBV19 and TRBJ2-3; D is ambiguous. This CDR3 region has 18 residues. Trimming pared 2 bases from V and 2 bases from J, leaving 20 bases between. Germline CDR1 and CDR2: LNHDA and SQIVND (reference sequence). The CDR3 sequence: CASSITMYRPASTDTQYF. The CDR3 region has the DNA TGTGCCAGTAGTATAACAATGTATCGACCAGCTTCCACAGATACGCAGTATTTT.

J is TRBJ2-3 and V is TRBV18, with TRBD1 identical over 7 bases. The CDR3 is 15 residues long. Per germline, CDR1 KGHSH and CDR2 LQKENI. J lost 0 bases, V lost 4 bases, and 4 bases had no gene match. CDR3 amino acids: CASSLGQLSTDTQYF. The CDR3 DNA sequence: TGTGCCAGCTCACTGGGACAGTTAAGCACAGATACGCAGTATTTT.